Ten or more counts support the clone carrying this TCR beta chain. Its specificity is unknown. Amplification targeted TCR beta CDR3 regions from RNA transcripts. Initially, a first-round RT-PCR of the TCR CDR3 employed the HTBI primer set. TCRdb redid the calling of the multiplex PCR reads with MiXCR, one entry per CDR3 protein. The sample contains some 180,000 distinct CDR3 sequences, approximately 15% of which appear only once. The CDR3 covers 14 residues. V lost 3 bases to trimming and J lost 4 bases; unmatched junction nucleotides: 3. CDR1 and CDR2 from the germline V gene are LNHDA and SQIVND (reference sequence). The data derive from a study of T cells in Graves' hyperthyroidism and ophthalmopathy. Overall study results and limits: Most thyroid clonotypes expanded above 0.001 were also detected in blood. A model of 13 V-J pairs discriminated ophthalmopathy from stable hyperthyroidism.

Orbital computed tomography, thyroid ultrasound, serum thyroxine and TRAb, and clinical symptoms together informed the diagnoses. The PBMCs studied were ones that came from 8 to 10 ml fresh peripheral blood. The source is a woman between 45 and 60 years old with Graves' hyperthyroidism. The chain is built from TRBV19 and TRBJ2-7; 10 bases match TRBD1. Sequencing was done on a sample of blood. The CDR3 protein is CASSIGTGAYEQYF. CDR3 nucleotide sequence: TGTGCCAGTAGTATCGGGACAGGGGCGTACGAGCAGTACTTC.